This T cell receptor (beta chain) came from a study of T cells in Graves' hyperthyroidism and ophthalmopathy. TCR beta CDR3 region amplification was performed from RNA transcripts. HTBI primers were the set used in a first-round RT-PCR of the TCR CDR3. Each CDR3 protein is one row after TCRdb ran MiXCR on the multiplex PCR reads. The sample contains around 290,000 distinct CDR3 sequences, around 13% of which appear only once. Regarding this clonotype: Its specificity is unknown. A clone one base away is much larger, so this may be a read error. The CDR3 does not end in the conserved phenylalanine or tryptophan, so this is likely a read error.

The V end was cut by 5 bases, the J end by 4 bases, with 20 bases between. CDR3 length: 16 residues. Germline V gene sequence: CDR1 MNHEY, CDR2 SMNVEV (reference sequence). General study findings and limits: In the blood, most expanded thyroid clonotypes above 0.001 appeared as well.

Criteria for exclusion of patients were uncontrolled infection, other autoimmune disease, pregnancy or lactation. Orbital computed tomography and thyroid ultrasound, together with serum TRAb and thyroxine and clinical symptoms, were used for diagnoses. Using around 10 ml of fresh peripheral blood, PBMCs were prepared. The TCR originated in a middle-aged woman with Graves' hyperthyroidism. The V call is TRBV27, the J call TRBJ1-1, with D possibly being TRBD1 (5 bases). Sequencing input: blood. CDR3 coding DNA: TGTGCCAGCAGTATACAACTCGGGACCCCGGGCACTGAAGCTTTCTTA. Its protein product is CASSIQLGTPGTEAFL.